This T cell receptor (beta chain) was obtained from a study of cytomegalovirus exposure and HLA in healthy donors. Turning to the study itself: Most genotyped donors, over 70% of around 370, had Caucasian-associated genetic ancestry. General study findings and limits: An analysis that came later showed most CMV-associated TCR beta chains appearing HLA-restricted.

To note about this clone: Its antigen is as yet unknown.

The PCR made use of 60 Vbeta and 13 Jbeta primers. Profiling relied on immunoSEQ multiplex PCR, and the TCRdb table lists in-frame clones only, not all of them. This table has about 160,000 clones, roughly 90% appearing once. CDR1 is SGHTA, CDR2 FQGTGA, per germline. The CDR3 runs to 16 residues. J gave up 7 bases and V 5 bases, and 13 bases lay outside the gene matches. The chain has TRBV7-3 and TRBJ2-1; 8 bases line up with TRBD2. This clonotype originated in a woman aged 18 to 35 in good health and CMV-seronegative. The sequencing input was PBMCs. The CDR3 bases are TGTGCCAGCAGCCCCCTCGGGGGGGGAAGTGGGAATGAGCAGTTCTTC. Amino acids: CASSPLGGGSGNEQFF.